Detailed here is one TCR beta chain. These data belong to a study of blood T cell repertoires in COVID-19. About the research overall: Whether acute or convalescent, the COVID-19 samples came from the United States, Italy and Spain. From T cells, B-cell-depleted T cells, or PBMCs came the material, which was cDNA or gDNA.

Per the germline V gene, CDR1 is SGHRS and CDR2 is YFSETQ. Unmatched junction bases numbered 9, after V lost 0 bases and J lost 5 bases. CDR3 size: 16 residues. Authors' analysis steps: Estimated nucleated cell counts came from reference gene primer amplification. This table comes from immunoSEQ multiplex PCR, and its TCRdb copy is limited to in-frame clones, with some not included. Clone size and V and J calls were adopted from that table, with D and trimming inferred from the DNA. There are fewer than 65,000 clones in the sample; about 80% occur only once, and roughly 25% lies in the top ten. This chain links TRBV5-1 with TRBJ2-5; 8 nucleotides line up with TRBD2. The receptor was isolated from a man in his 70s with acute or convalescent COVID-19. Sequenced sample: peripheral blood. CDR3 DNA sequence: TGCGCCAGCAGCTTGGAAATAGCGGGATCCCACGAGACCCAGTACTTC. Translated: CASSLEIAGSHETQYF.